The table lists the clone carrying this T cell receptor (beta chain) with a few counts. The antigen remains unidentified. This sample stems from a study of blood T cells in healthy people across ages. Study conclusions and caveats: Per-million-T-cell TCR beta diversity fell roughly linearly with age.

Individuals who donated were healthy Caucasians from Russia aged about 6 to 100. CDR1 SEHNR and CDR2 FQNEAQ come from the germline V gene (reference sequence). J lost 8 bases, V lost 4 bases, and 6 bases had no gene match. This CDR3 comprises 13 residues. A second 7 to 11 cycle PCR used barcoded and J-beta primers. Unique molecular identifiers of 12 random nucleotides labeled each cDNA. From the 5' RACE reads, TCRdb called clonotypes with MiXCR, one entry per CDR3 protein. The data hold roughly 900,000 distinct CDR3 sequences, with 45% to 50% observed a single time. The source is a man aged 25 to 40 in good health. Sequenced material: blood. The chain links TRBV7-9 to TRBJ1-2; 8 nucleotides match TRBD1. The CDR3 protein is CASSSGGYEGYTF. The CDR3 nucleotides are TGTGCCAGCAGCTCAGGGGGCTATGAGGGCTACACCTTC.